This TCR beta chain is drawn from a study of shared clonotypes between healthy human individuals. Overall study: The people who gave samples were two women and a few men aged 18 to 49. The study, taken as a whole, reports: With a handful of donors compared, roughly 5% of naive CD4 clonotypes were shared.

Between the trimmed V and J ends, which lost 2 bases and 3 bases, there was a span of 5 bases. Looked up from germline, CDR1 is MDHEN and CDR2 is SYDVKM. The CDR3 spans 12 residues. The authors split each subset's genomic DNA evenly across several immunoSEQ plates. Sequencing used immunoSEQ multiplex PCR; TCRdb keeps in-frame clones, though not all of them. In the table there are about 1 million clones, around 76% of which are singletons. On this clone itself: Its antigen is currently unknown.

This TCR was sampled from a man aged 18 to 29 in good health. The chain is built from TRBV28 and TRBJ2-7; unclear D gene. The source material was memory CD4+ T cells sorted from blood. The subset is: CD45RA-negative fraction. CDR3 loop: CASSLEFYEQYF. CDR3 nucleotides: TGTGCCAGCAGTTTAGAGTTCTACGAGCAGTACTTC.